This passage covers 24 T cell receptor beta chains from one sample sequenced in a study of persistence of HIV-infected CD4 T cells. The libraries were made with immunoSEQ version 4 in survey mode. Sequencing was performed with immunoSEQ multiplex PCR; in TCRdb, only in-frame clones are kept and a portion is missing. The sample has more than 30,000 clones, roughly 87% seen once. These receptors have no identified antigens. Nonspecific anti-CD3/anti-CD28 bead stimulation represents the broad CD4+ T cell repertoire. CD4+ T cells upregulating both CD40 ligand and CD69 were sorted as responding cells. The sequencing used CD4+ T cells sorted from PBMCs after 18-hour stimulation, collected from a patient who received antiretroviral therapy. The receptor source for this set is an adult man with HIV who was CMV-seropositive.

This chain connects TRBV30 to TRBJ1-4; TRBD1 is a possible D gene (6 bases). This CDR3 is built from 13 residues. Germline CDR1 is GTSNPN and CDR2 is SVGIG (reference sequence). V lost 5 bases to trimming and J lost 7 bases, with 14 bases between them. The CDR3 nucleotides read TGTGCCTGGGGGGACATTCGGGGTGAAAAACTGTTTTTT. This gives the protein CAWGDIRGEKLFF.

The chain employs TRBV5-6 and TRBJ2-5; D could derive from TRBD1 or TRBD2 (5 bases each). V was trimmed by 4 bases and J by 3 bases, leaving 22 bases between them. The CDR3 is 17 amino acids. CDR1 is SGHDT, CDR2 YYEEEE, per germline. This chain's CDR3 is CASSRILRGRGEETQYF. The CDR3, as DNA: TGTGCCAGCAGCCGGATCCTTCGCGGAAGAGGGGAAGAGACCCAGTACTTC.

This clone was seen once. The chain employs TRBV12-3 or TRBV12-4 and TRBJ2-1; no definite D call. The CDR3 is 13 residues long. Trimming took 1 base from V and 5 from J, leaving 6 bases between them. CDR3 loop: CASSLGRNNEQFF. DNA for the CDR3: TGTGCCAGCAGTTTAGGAAGGAACAATGAGCAGTTCTTC.

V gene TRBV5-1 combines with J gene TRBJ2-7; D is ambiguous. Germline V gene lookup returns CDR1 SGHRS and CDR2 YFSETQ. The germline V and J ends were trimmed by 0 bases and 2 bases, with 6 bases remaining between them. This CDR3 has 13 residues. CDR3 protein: CASSLAAPYEQYF. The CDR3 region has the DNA TGCGCCAGCAGCTTGGCGGCCCCCTACGAGCAGTACTTC.

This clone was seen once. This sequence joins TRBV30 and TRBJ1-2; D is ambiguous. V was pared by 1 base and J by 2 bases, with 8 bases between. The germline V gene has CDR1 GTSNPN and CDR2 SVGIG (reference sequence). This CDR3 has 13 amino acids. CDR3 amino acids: CAWSAEINYGYTF. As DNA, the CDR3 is TGTGCCTGGAGTGCCGAAATAAACTATGGCTACACCTTC.

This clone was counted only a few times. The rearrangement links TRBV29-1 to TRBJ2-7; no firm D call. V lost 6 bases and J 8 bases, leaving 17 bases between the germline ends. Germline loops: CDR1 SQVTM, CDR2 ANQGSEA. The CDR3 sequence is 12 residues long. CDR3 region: CSVDSPDGKQYF. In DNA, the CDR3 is TGCAGCGTCGATTCTCCTGATGGAAAGCAGTACTTC.

The CDR3 region has the DNA TGCGCCAGCAGCCAACCAGGACAGGCTGGGAGCTACACCTTC. The encoded protein is CASSQPGQAGSYTF. The J gene is TRBJ1-2, the V gene TRBV4-3; 7 nucleotides line up with TRBD1. The trim removed 2 bases at V and 9 bases at J, leaving 9 bases unmatched. The germline gives CDR1 LGHNA, CDR2 YSLEER. The CDR3 runs 14 residues.

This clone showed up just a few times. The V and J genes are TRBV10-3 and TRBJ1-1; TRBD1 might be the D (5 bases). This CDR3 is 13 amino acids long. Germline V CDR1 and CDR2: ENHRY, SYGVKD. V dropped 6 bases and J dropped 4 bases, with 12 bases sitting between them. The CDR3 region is CAIRGAGGTEAFF. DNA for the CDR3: TGTGCCATCAGAGGGGCTGGCGGCACTGAAGCTTTCTTT.

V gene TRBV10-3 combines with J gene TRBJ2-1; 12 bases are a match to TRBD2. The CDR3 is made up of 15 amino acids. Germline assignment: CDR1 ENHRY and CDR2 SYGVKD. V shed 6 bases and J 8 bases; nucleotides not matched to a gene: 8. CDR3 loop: CAIRALAGGPYEQFF. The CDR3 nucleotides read TGTGCCATCAGAGCCCTAGCGGGAGGGCCCTATGAGCAGTTCTTC.

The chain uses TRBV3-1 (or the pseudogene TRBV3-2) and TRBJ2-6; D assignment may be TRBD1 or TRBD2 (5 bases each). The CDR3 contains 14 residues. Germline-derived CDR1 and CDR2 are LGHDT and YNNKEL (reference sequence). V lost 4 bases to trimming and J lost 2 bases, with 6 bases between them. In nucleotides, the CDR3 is TGTGCCAGCAGCCGGGACGCTGGGGCCAACGTCCTGACTTTC. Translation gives CASSRDAGANVLTF.

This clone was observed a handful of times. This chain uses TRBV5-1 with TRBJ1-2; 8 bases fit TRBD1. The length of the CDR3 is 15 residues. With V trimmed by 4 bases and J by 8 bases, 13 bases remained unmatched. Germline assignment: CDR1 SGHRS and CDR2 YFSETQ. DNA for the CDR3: TGCGCCAGCAGCGACGTCGGAGGACAGGGATACGGCTACACCTTC. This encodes CASSDVGGQGYGYTF.

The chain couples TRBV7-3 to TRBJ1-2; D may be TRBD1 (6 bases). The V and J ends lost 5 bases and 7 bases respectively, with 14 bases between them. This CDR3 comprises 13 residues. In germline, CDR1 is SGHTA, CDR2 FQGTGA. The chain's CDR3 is CASSPEGGSGYTF. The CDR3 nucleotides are TGTGCCAGCAGCCCCGAGGGGGGGAGTGGCTACACCTTC.

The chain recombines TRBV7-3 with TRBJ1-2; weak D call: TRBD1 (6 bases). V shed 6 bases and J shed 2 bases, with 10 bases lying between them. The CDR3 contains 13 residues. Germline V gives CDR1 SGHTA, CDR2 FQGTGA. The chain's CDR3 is CASSPDRNYGYTF. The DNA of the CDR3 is TGTGCCAGCAGTCCTGACAGGAACTATGGCTACACCTTC.

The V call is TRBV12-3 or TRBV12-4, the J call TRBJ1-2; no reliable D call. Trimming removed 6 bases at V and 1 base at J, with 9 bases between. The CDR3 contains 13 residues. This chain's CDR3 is CASRKTDNYGYTF. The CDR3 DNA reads TGTGCCAGCAGAAAGACGGATAACTATGGCTACACCTTC.

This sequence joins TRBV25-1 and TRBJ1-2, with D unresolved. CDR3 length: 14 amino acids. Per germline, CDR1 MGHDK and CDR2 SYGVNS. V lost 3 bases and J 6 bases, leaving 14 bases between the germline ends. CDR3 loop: CASSDIGSRHGYTF. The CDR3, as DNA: TGTGCCAGCAGTGATATCGGGTCGCGGCATGGCTACACCTTC.

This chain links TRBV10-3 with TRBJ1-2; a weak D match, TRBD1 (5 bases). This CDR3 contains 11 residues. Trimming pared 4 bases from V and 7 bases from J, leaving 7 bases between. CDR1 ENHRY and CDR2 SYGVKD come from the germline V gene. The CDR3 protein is CAISGQFGYTF. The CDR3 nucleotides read TGTGCCATCAGTGGACAGTTTGGCTACACCTTC.

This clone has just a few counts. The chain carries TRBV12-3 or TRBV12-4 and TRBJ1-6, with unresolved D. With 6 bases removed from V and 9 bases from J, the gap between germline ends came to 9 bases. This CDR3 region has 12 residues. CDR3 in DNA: TGTGCCAGCAGGGGCTCGGGTTCACCCCTCCACTTT. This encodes CASRGSGSPLHF.

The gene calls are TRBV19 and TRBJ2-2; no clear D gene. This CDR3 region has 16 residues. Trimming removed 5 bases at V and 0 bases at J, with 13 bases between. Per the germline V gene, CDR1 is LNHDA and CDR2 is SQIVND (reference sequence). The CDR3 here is CASSPTGPANTGELFF. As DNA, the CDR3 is TGTGCCAGTAGTCCAACCGGGCCCGCGAACACCGGGGAGCTGTTTTTT.

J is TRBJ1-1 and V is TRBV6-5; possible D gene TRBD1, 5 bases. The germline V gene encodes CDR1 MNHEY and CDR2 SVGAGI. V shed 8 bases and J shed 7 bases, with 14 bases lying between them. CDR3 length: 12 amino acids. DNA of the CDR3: TGTGCCAGCCGTATATTCCAGGGTGAAGCTTTCTTT. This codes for CASRIFQGEAFF.

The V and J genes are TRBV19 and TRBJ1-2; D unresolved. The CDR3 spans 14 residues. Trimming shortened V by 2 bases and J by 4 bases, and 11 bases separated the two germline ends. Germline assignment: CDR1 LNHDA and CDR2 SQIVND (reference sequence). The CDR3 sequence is CASSIQATPYGYTF. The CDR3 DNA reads TGTGCCAGTAGTATACAAGCAACCCCCTATGGCTACACCTTC.

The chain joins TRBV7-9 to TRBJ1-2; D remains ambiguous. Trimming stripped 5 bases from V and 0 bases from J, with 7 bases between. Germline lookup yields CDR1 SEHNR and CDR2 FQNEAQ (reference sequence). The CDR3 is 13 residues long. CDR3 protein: CASSPTANYGYTF. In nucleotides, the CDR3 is TGTGCCAGCAGCCCCACAGCTAACTATGGCTACACCTTC.

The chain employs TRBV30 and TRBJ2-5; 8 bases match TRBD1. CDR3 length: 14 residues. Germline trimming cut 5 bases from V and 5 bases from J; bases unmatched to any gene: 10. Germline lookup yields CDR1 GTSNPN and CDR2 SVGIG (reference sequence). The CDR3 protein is CAWGVRQGAETQYF. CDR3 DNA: TGTGCCTGGGGGGTGAGGCAGGGGGCTGAGACCCAGTACTTC.

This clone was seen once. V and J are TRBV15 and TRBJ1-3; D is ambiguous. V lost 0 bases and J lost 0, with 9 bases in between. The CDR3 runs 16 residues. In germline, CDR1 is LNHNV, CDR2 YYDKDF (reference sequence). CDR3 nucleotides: TGTGCCACCAGCAGAGATTCCGGGAGCTCTGGAAACACCATATATTTT. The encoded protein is CATSRDSGSSGNTIYF.

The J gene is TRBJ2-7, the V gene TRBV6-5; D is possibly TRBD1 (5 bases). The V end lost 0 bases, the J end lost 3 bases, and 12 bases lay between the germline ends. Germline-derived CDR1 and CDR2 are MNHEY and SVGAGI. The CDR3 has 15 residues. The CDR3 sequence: CASSYSVKGIYEQYF. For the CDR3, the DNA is TGTGCCAGCAGTTACTCAGTTAAGGGGATCTACGAGCAGTACTTC.